A single sample is the source of the 23 T cell receptor beta chains below, sequenced in a study of T cells expressing NK-cell markers. After re-calling the 5' RACE reads, TCRdb lists one entry per CDR3 protein, DNA absent. Recorded for this sample: 300,000 or so distinct CDR3 sequences. The sample comprised blood T cells: a sorted CD56 or NKG2C T cell subset, CD4+ or CD8+ T cells, or bulk PBMC T cells (not recorded which). The receptors originated from a woman aged 18 to 75 in good health.

The chain carries TRBV5-1 and TRBJ2-7; checking the TCRdb D call of TRBD1 is not possible without DNA. Germline V CDR1 and CDR2: SGHRS, YFSETQ. CDR3 length: 15 residues. CDR3 loop: CASRHETGVSYEQYF.

The chain has TRBV29-1 and TRBJ2-7; with no DNA, the TCRdb D assignment of TRBD2 cannot be verified. This CDR3 is built from 14 residues. Looked up from germline, CDR1 is SQVTM and CDR2 is ANQGSEA. CDR3: CSVTGTSATYEQYF.

The genes are TRBV15 and TRBJ2-1; the TRBD2 assignment by TCRdb is unverifiable without DNA. The CDR3 spans 13 residues. In germline, CDR1 is LNHNV, CDR2 YYDKDF (reference sequence). CDR3 residues: CATSRDGKRGQFF.

The rearrangement links TRBV5-6 to TRBJ2-3; there is no DNA to check the TCRdb D call of TRBD1. Germline CDR1 SGHDT, CDR2 YYEEEE. CDR3 length equals 13 residues. CDR3 loop: CASRNRVTDTQYF.

V is TRBV28 and J is TRBJ2-2. The CDR3 sequence is 11 residues long. CDR1 and CDR2 from the germline V gene are MDHEN and SYDVKM. The CDR3 here is CASESTGELFF.

This chain connects TRBV20-1 to TRBJ1-5. Germline V CDR1 and CDR2: DFQATT, SNEGSKA (reference sequence). The CDR3 is made up of 17 amino acids. The CDR3 region is CSASRPVMGRSNQPQHF.

The chain uses TRBV29-1 and TRBJ2-3; TCRdb names TRBD2, which stays unverified in the absence of DNA. CDR3 size: 15 residues. CDR1 SQVTM and CDR2 ANQGSEA come from the germline V gene. CDR3 in amino acids: CSAAISGSYTDTQYF.

The V call is TRBV9, the J call TRBJ2-1. CDR3 size: 15 residues. CDR1 and CDR2 (germline): SGDLS, YYNGEE. CDR3 protein: CASSVRGISYNEQFF.

The chain carries TRBV5-1 and TRBJ2-3; TCRdb selects TRBD1, and the lack of DNA leaves this call unchecked. Per germline, CDR1 SGHRS and CDR2 YFSETQ. This CDR3 region has 15 residues. The CDR3 region is CASSLGDRDPDTQYF.

The chain joins TRBV6-4 to TRBJ2-3. The CDR3 extends over 12 amino acids. The V gene's germline CDR1 is MRHNA and CDR2 SNTAGT. The CDR3 sequence: CASSVSGDTQYF.

The CDR3 reads CASITTGGGTEAFF. V is TRBV25-1 and J is TRBJ1-1; the D gene TCRdb calls, TRBD1, cannot be checked with no DNA. Germline loops: CDR1 MGHDK, CDR2 SYGVNS. The CDR3 is 14 amino acids.

This chain links TRBV4-2 with TRBJ2-1; TCRdb's D call of TRBD2 is untestable without DNA. The CDR3 length is 18 residues. The germline gives CDR1 LGHNA, CDR2 YNFKEQ. The CDR3 here is CASSQALAGSAIDNEQFF.

The chain carries TRBV20-1 and TRBJ1-5. Germline values: CDR1 DFQATT, CDR2 SNEGSKA (reference sequence). The CDR3 runs to 18 residues. The CDR3 spells CSARSRHIGVGSNQPQHF.

The rearrangement joins TRBV5-1 to TRBJ2-1; TCRdb gives TRBD1 as the D gene, but with no DNA this cannot be confirmed. The germline gives CDR1 SGHRS, CDR2 YFSETQ. This CDR3 region has 16 residues. CDR3 protein: CASSFGGSDKNAEQFF.

The chain carries TRBV29-1 and TRBJ2-3; the D gene TCRdb calls, TRBD2, cannot be checked with no DNA. The CDR3 is made up of 13 amino acids. Germline-derived CDR1 and CDR2 are SQVTM and ANQGSEA. CDR3 loop: CSLSGLVTDTQYF.

This chain uses TRBV12-3 or TRBV12-4 with TRBJ1-6. This CDR3 region has 14 residues. CDR3 amino acids: CASSLGGIVSPLHF.

The chain joins TRBV30 to TRBJ2-3; TCRdb's assignment of TRBD1 cannot be checked, as there is no DNA. Germline lookup yields CDR1 GTSNPN and CDR2 SVGIG (reference sequence). CDR3 size: 14 residues. The CDR3 sequence is CARRGPRPTDTQYF.

The chain employs TRBV15 and TRBJ2-5; the TCRdb call, TRBD2, lacks DNA for checking. Germline assignment: CDR1 LNHNV and CDR2 YYDKDF (reference sequence). CDR3 length equals 15 residues. The CDR3 spells CATSRWRTAQETQYF.

V and J are TRBV12-3 or TRBV12-4 and TRBJ2-5; no DNA is available, so the TRBD2 call from TCRdb remains unchecked. This CDR3 has 15 residues. The CDR3: CASSLSRTRGETQYF.

The chain combines TRBV29-1 with TRBJ2-3; TCRdb lists TRBD2, though no DNA is available to test this call. CDR3 length: 12 amino acids. Germline V gene lookup returns CDR1 SQVTM and CDR2 ANQGSEA. CDR3 in amino acids: CSVSGGEDTQYF.

This chain connects TRBV4-1 to TRBJ1-6; TCRdb's D call, TRBD1, is unchecked because there is no DNA. CDR3 length: 16 amino acids. In germline, CDR1 is MGHRA, CDR2 YSYEKL. The CDR3: CASSHRDRGADSPLHF.

The chain links TRBV3-1 to TRBJ2-3. Per the germline V gene, CDR1 is LGHDT and CDR2 is YNNKEL (reference sequence). The CDR3 length is 16 residues. The CDR3: CASSQELAVSTDTQYF.

The chain is built from TRBV4-3 and TRBJ2-3; TCRdb lists TRBD2, though no DNA is available to test this call. CDR3 size: 16 residues. Germline V gene data show CDR1 as LGHNA and CDR2 as YSLEER. CDR3 amino acids: CASSQDRAGSTDTQYF.